Below, 25 T cell receptor beta chains from the same sample are listed, as sequenced in a study of blood T cell repertoires in COVID-19 (dated by TCRdb to 2018 to 2020). Libraries came from the immunoSEQ multiplex PCR assay. TCRdb mirrors the immuneACCESS table, restricted to in-frame sequences. Some clones are absent from its copies; in checked studies, under half trace to an unresolved V gene, and the reason for the others is unknown. Here the sample has 400,000 or so clones; around 90% occur a single time. The ten most abundant clones make up roughly 0.78% of the sample. The sequenced sample consisted of peripheral blood. The receptors originated from a young man with COVID-19, enrolled during active disease.

The J gene is TRBJ2-4, the V gene TRBV30; 8 nucleotides agree with TRBD1. Germline V lookup: CDR1 GTSNPN, CDR2 SVGIG (reference sequence). The CDR3 totals 13 residues. With V trimmed by 2 bases and J by 8 bases, 5 bases remained unmatched. DNA for the CDR3: TGTGCCTGGAGTCTGGACAGGGCGGACATTCAGTACTTC. Translating gives CAWSLDRADIQYF.

This rearrangement joins TRBV27 to TRBJ1-2; 8 nucleotides line up with TRBD1. Trimming at V came to 3 bases and at J to 2 bases, leaving 5 bases not matched to a gene. The CDR3 is 15 residues long. Germline V CDR1 and CDR2: MNHEY, SMNVEV (reference sequence). CDR3 protein: CASSFGQGKNYGYTF. The CDR3 region has the DNA TGTGCCAGCAGTTTCGGACAGGGAAAAAACTATGGCTACACCTTC.

This chain uses TRBV15 with TRBJ2-2; possible D gene TRBD1, 6 bases. V lost 0 bases, J lost 9 bases, and 11 bases lay in between. The CDR3 runs 14 residues. CDR1 is LNHNV, CDR2 YYDKDF, per germline (reference sequence). CDR3 DNA: TGTGCCACCAGCAGAGATCGAGGGGGTAGGGAGCTGTTTTTT. It codes for CATSRDRGGRELFF.

The chain has TRBV3-1 (or the pseudogene TRBV3-2) and TRBJ1-1; D gene uncertain. The CDR3 is made up of 13 amino acids. V lost 1 base, J lost 4 bases, and 7 bases lay in between. Germline loops: CDR1 LGHDT, CDR2 YNNKEL (reference sequence). The CDR3 spells CASSQAIVTEAFF. The CDR3 bases are TGTGCCAGCAGCCAAGCGATAGTCACTGAAGCTTTCTTT.

The chain employs TRBV27 and TRBJ2-7; 9 bases match TRBD1. Germline CDR1 is MNHEY and CDR2 is SMNVEV (reference sequence). The junction had 9 bases not matched to a gene; V was cut back by 6 bases and J by 0 bases. The CDR3 contains 16 residues. The CDR3 region is CASRKPGQGGSYEQYF. Here the CDR3 DNA reads TGTGCCAGCAGAAAACCGGGACAGGGCGGCTCCTACGAGCAGTACTTC.

This clone occurred once. The rearrangement joins TRBV3-1 (or the pseudogene TRBV3-2) to TRBJ2-7; weak D call: TRBD2 (6 bases). The CDR3 spans 14 residues. The ends were cut back, 8 bases at V and 3 bases at J, with 17 bases in the middle. CDR1 is LGHDT and CDR2 is YNNKEL in the germline V gene (reference sequence). CDR3 region: CASSDGTELYEQYF. The DNA of the CDR3 is TGTGCCAGCTCGGACGGGACTGAGCTCTACGAGCAGTACTTC.

This clone was detected only once. J is TRBJ1-2 and V is TRBV19, with TRBD1 matching over 8 bases. The CDR3 totals 13 residues. Trimming at V came to 5 bases and at J to 8 bases, leaving 7 bases not matched to a gene. CDR1 and CDR2 from the germline V gene are LNHDA and SQIVND (reference sequence). CDR3 amino acids: CASSLRTGLGYTF. The CDR3 DNA follows: TGTGCCAGTAGTCTCCGGACAGGGCTAGGCTACACCTTC.

This rearrangement joins TRBV2 to TRBJ2-5, with 7 nucleotides matching TRBD2. The V gene end was trimmed by 3 bases and the J gene end by 7 bases; junction bases not matched to a gene: 8. The CDR3 covers 14 residues. Germline V gene data show CDR1 as SNHLY and CDR2 as FYNNEI. CDR3 bases: TGTGCCAGCAGTGATGGTGGGAGGGGCGGGACCCAGTACTTC. Translated: CASSDGGRGGTQYF.

The chain recombines TRBV12-3 or TRBV12-4 with TRBJ1-2; 7 nucleotides align to TRBD1. The CDR3 is 13 residues long. The V and J ends lost 5 bases and 9 bases, in that order; junction bases with no gene match: 9. The CDR3 protein is CASSPTSGGSYTF. CDR3 in DNA: TGTGCCAGCAGTCCCACTTCAGGGGGAAGCTACACCTTC.

The rearrangement joins TRBV5-1 to TRBJ2-7, with TRBD1 matching over 8 bases. The CDR3 sequence is 15 residues long. V lost 4 bases, J lost 6 bases, and 12 bases stayed unmatched. Germline V gives CDR1 SGHRS, CDR2 YFSETQ. The CDR3 protein is CASSVTTGETSEQYF. The CDR3 region has the DNA TGCGCCAGCAGCGTTACGACAGGGGAGACGAGCGAGCAGTACTTC.

The gene calls are TRBV19 and TRBJ1-6; 7 bases fit TRBD1. The CDR3 spans 14 residues. J gave up 7 bases and V 7 bases, and 7 bases lay outside the gene matches. CDR1 is LNHDA, CDR2 SQIVND, per germline (reference sequence). The CDR3, as DNA: TGTGCCAGTAATCCACAGGGGATGAATTCACCCCTCCACTTT. Its translation is CASNPQGMNSPLHF.

J is TRBJ2-2 and V is TRBV19, with TRBD2 matching 12 bases. The CDR3 is 14 amino acids. Germline-derived CDR1 and CDR2 are LNHDA and SQIVND (reference sequence). J lost 6 bases, V lost 6 bases, and 2 bases had no gene match. CDR3 in amino acids: CASRTSGGAGELFF. In DNA, the CDR3 is TGTGCCAGTAGGACTAGCGGGGGTGCCGGGGAGCTGTTTTTT.

V usage is TRBV5-1 and J usage is TRBJ2-3, with TRBD2 identical over 7 bases. Germline CDR1 SGHRS, CDR2 YFSETQ. The CDR3 is 16 residues long. After removal of 1 base from V and 5 bases from J, the junction contained 10 bases not matched to a gene. CDR3 sequence: CASSLTSSLAGDTQYF. Here the CDR3 DNA reads TGCGCCAGCAGCTTGACCTCATCCTTAGCGGGAGATACGCAGTATTTT.

This rearrangement joins TRBV10-2 to TRBJ2-2, with 7 bases fitting TRBD1. The V and J ends lost 6 bases and 3 bases, in that order; junction bases with no gene match: 4. The germline V gene encodes CDR1 WSHSY and CDR2 SAAADI. There are 14 residues in the CDR3. This chain's CDR3 is CASRRDRDTGELFF. As DNA, the CDR3 is TGCGCCAGCAGGAGGGACAGAGACACCGGGGAGCTGTTTTTT.

This chain joins TRBV11-3 and TRBJ2-6; tentative D call: TRBD2 (5 bases). The CDR3 length is 14 residues. With 5 bases removed from V and 3 bases from J, the gap between germline ends came to 8 bases. Per germline, CDR1 SGHNT and CDR2 YENEEA. CDR3 nucleotide sequence: TGTGCCAGCAGCCCCGAGGGTGGGGCCAACGTCCTGACTTTC. It specifies CASSPEGGANVLTF. Looking up the rest from reference TRBV11-3 and TRBJ2-6 gives the full variable domain: EAGVVQSPRYKIIEKKQPVAFWCNPISGHNTLYWYLQNLGQGPELLIRYENEEAVDDSQLPKDRFSAERLKGVDSTLKIQPAELGDSAVYLCASSPEGGANVLTFGAGSRLTVL.

The chain couples TRBV10-3 to TRBJ1-5; 7 bases map to TRBD1. From germline, CDR1 is ENHRY and CDR2 SYGVKD. Trimming at V came to 5 bases and at J to 5 bases, leaving 3 bases not matched to a gene. CDR3 length: 13 amino acids. The CDR3 is CAISSTGDQPQHF. Here the CDR3 DNA reads TGTGCCATCAGTTCAACAGGGGATCAGCCCCAGCATTTT.

The chain uses TRBV11-3 and TRBJ2-1, with D hard to call. CDR1 SGHNT and CDR2 YENEEA come from the germline V gene. The length of the CDR3 is 11 residues. The V gene lost 1 base and the J gene lost 10 bases, with 5 bases spanning the gap. Written as DNA, the CDR3 is TGTGCCAGCAGCTTAGCATCCGAGCAGTTCTTC. This gives the protein CASSLASEQFF. Full variable domain (outside the CDR3, taken from reference TRBV11-3 and TRBJ2-1): EAGVVQSPRYKIIEKKQPVAFWCNPISGHNTLYWYLQNLGQGPELLIRYENEEAVDDSQLPKDRFSAERLKGVDSTLKIQPAELGDSAVYLCASSLASEQFFGPGTRLTVL.

This clone was observed a handful of times. The V gene is TRBV5-4, the J gene TRBJ1-4; D uncertain. The germline V gene encodes CDR1 SGHNT and CDR2 YYREEE (reference sequence). The CDR3 loop spans 15 amino acids. V dropped 0 bases and J dropped 7 bases, with 13 bases sitting between them. The CDR3 reads CASSLDTGLSEKLFF. CDR3 bases: TGTGCCAGCAGCTTGGATACGGGTCTAAGTGAAAAACTGTTTTTT.

CDR3 nucleotides: TGTGCCAGCAGCACGACCGGGGGAGGGAACGAGCAGTACTTC. This sequence encodes CASSTTGGGNEQYF. This chain joins TRBV7-9 and TRBJ2-7; 7 bases are shared with TRBD2. There are 14 residues in the CDR3. The germline gives CDR1 SEHNR, CDR2 FQNEAQ (reference sequence). The J segment lost 5 bases and the V segment lost 5 bases, leaving 9 bases of the junction unmatched.

The chain has TRBV30 and TRBJ1-6, with a weak D call TRBD1 (6 bases). The CDR3 loop spans 17 amino acids. Germline loops: CDR1 GTSNPN, CDR2 SVGIG (reference sequence). CDR3: CSPGPGGRFVFNSPLHF. CDR3 nucleotides: TGTTCGCCTGGACCGGGGGGCAGGTTCGTCTTTAATTCACCCCTCCACTTT.

This chain links TRBV12-3 or TRBV12-4 with TRBJ2-2; a possible D gene is TRBD1 (6 bases). The CDR3 has 13 amino acids. V was pared by 6 bases and J by 6 bases, with 11 bases between. The CDR3 loop reads CASSRQAPGELFF. In DNA, the CDR3 is TGTGCCAGCAGCAGACAGGCTCCCGGGGAGCTGTTTTTT.

This chain joins TRBV5-4 and TRBJ1-1, with D possibly TRBD1 on 6 matching bases. The CDR3 loop spans 13 amino acids. Germline CDR1 SGHNT, CDR2 YYREEE (reference sequence). The ends were cut back, 1 base at V and 6 bases at J, with 10 bases in the middle. The CDR3 loop is CASSLYRDAEAFF. CDR3 DNA sequence: TGTGCCAGCAGCTTGTACAGGGACGCTGAAGCTTTCTTT.

The V gene is TRBV5-1, the J gene TRBJ1-6, with a weak D call TRBD1 (5 bases). Germline loops: CDR1 SGHRS, CDR2 YFSETQ. The germline V and J ends were trimmed by 4 bases and 6 bases, with 14 bases remaining between them. CDR3 size: 15 residues. CDR3 residues: CASSLWGDLNSPLHF. DNA of the CDR3: TGCGCCAGCAGCCTATGGGGGGATCTTAATTCACCCCTCCACTTT.

This chain joins TRBV27 and TRBJ1-6; 9 nucleotides match TRBD1. This CDR3 is built from 13 residues. Germline V gene lookup returns CDR1 MNHEY and CDR2 SMNVEV (reference sequence). With 6 bases clipped from V and 9 bases from J, the junction kept 3 bases outside the gene matches. CDR3 in DNA: TGTGCCAGCAGGGCGGGACAGGGTTCACCCCTCCACTTT. This translates into CASRAGQGSPLHF.

This clone was seen once. The rearrangement uses TRBV4-1 and TRBJ1-4, with D perhaps TRBD1 (5 bases). V gave up 1 base and J gave up 8 bases, with 11 bases separating them. This CDR3 contains 14 residues. Germline-derived CDR1 and CDR2 are MGHRA and YSYEKL. CDR3 residues: CASSQVDRREKLFF. The CDR3 DNA reads TGCGCCAGCAGCCAAGTAGACAGACGCGAAAAACTGTTTTTT.